A selection of T cell receptor beta chains follows, all from one sample in a study of blood T cell repertoires in COVID-19. Generated by immunoSEQ multiplex PCR, the TCRdb table keeps only in-frame clones and is missing some. The sample holds about 160,000 clones, around 81% seen once. The sample was peripheral blood. Every receptor here comes from a man aged 60 to 75 with active or convalescent COVID-19. Each CDR3 is given with its conserved first and last residue. D genes are given only for firm matches. Rows give clone size only sometimes, using once, few, many, or a class for an expanded clone.

cdr3_nt	cdr3_aa	j_call	clone_size	d_call	v_call
TGTGCCAGTAGTACGGACTATAGCGGGATTGGGACCGGGGAGCTGTTTTTT	CASSTDYSGIGTGELFF	TRBJ2-2	NA	TRBD2	TRBV19
TGTGCCAGCAGACGGGAGGCAGCCCAGCATTTT	CASRREAAQHF	TRBJ1-5	NA	NA	TRBV6-6
TGTGCCAGCAGCCAAGTCGGTGGCTACACCTTC	CASSQVGGYTF	TRBJ1-2	NA	NA	TRBV3-1/TRBV3-2
TGTGCCAGCAGCGCGGGACAGGCGGGTGAAGCTTTCTTT	CASSAGQAGEAFF	TRBJ1-1	NA	TRBD1	TRBV9
TGTGCCAGTACCCCATTAGCAGGGGCAGATTCACCCCTCCACTTT	CASTPLAGADSPLHF	TRBJ1-6	NA	NA	TRBV19
TGTGCCAGCAGCTCACGAGCAGGGGGAGTACACGAGCAGTACTTC	CASSSRAGGVHEQYF	TRBJ2-7	NA	TRBD1	TRBV7-6
TGTGCCAGCAGCCCGGGGTCAGCCGGACTAATCTATGGCTACACCTTC	CASSPGSAGLIYGYTF	TRBJ1-2	NA	NA	TRBV5-6
TGTGCCAGCTCACAAGCCATGGGGGGGCAAGAGACCCAGTACTTC	CASSQAMGGQETQYF	TRBJ2-5	NA	TRBD2	TRBV18
TGTGCCAGCAGTTACTCGTCGTCCTACGAGCAGTACTTC	CASSYSSSYEQYF	TRBJ2-7	NA	NA	TRBV6-5
TGTGCCAGCAGCTTAGGACCAGGATCACCCCTCCACTTT	CASSLGPGSPLHF	TRBJ1-6	NA	NA	TRBV7-6
TGTGCCAGTAGCAGGGTGTTAAGCAATCAGCCCCAGCATTTT	CASSRVLSNQPQHF	TRBJ1-5	NA	NA	TRBV19
TGTGCCAGCACCAGACAGAATAATTCACCCCTCCACTTT	CASTRQNNSPLHF	TRBJ1-6	NA	NA	TRBV6-5
TGTGCCAGCAGCTTGGTTCTAGCGGGAGTAACGTACGAGCAGTACTTC	CASSLVLAGVTYEQYF	TRBJ2-7	NA	TRBD2	TRBV5-6
TGTGCCAGCAGTGAGGCCCTCGGGACAGTCTGGTATGGCTACACCTTC	CASSEALGTVWYGYTF	TRBJ1-2	NA	TRBD1	TRBV2
TGTGCCAGTTCGGCCGGGGTGTCCTACGAGCAGTACTTC	CASSAGVSYEQYF	TRBJ2-7	few	NA	TRBV19
TGTGCCAGCAGCCCGACCGGGACAGGGGAAGAGACCCAGTACTTC	CASSPTGTGEETQYF	TRBJ2-5	NA	TRBD1	TRBV5-4
TGTGCTTCCGAACAGGGGGGCTATGGCTACACCTTC	CASEQGGYGYTF	TRBJ1-2	NA	TRBD1	TRBV6-5
TGTGCCAGCAGCGTAGGACAGGGGGCCGGCGGGGAGCTGTTTTTT	CASSVGQGAGGELFF	TRBJ2-2	once	TRBD1	TRBV9
TGTGCCAGCAGCTTAGGAGCACTAGCGGGAGATACAGATACGCAGTATTTT	CASSLGALAGDTDTQYF	TRBJ2-3	NA	TRBD2	TRBV11-2
TGTGCCAGCAGTTTGGGCCTCTCCGGGCGGGGCCCCTCTGGGGCCAACGTCCTGACTTTC	CASSLGLSGRGPSGANVLTF	TRBJ2-6	NA	NA	TRBV27
TGTGCCAGCTCACCAAATCCTCTAGCGGGGAACACCGGGGAGCTGTTTTTT	CASSPNPLAGNTGELFF	TRBJ2-2	NA	TRBD2	TRBV18
TGTGCCAGCAGCTGGGGACTAGCGGGAGACACAGATACGCAGTATTTT	CASSWGLAGDTDTQYF	TRBJ2-3	NA	TRBD2	TRBV5-6
TGTGCCAGCAGCATGGGACAGGGTACGTACGAGCAGTACTTC	CASSMGQGTYEQYF	TRBJ2-7	NA	TRBD1	TRBV5-4
TGTGCCAGCAGTTACGAACAGGGCGGTTTTATTGGAAAACTGTTTTTT	CASSYEQGGFIGKLFF	TRBJ1-4	NA	NA	TRBV6-5
TGTGCCAGCAGCTTGGCGTGGGACAGAAAAAACATTCAGTACTTC	CASSLAWDRKNIQYF	TRBJ2-4	NA	TRBD1	TRBV5-6
TGTGCCAGCAGCTGGGGGGAAACTGAAGCTTTCTTT	CASSWGETEAFF	TRBJ1-1	few	NA	TRBV7-9
TGTGCCAGCGTTGCCGGGACAGGCGCCTACAATGAGCAGTTCTTC	CASVAGTGAYNEQFF	TRBJ2-1	NA	TRBD1	TRBV5-4
TGCGCCAGCAAGCAAGGGACAGGGGCCAATTCACCCCTCCACTTT	CASKQGTGANSPLHF	TRBJ1-6	NA	TRBD1	TRBV5-1
TGTGCCAGCAGCCAACCAGGATACGGAAACACCATATATTTT	CASSQPGYGNTIYF	TRBJ1-3	NA	NA	TRBV14
TGTGCCAGCAGCCGACCCACAGGGGCTAACTATGGCTACACCTTC	CASSRPTGANYGYTF	TRBJ1-2	NA	TRBD1	TRBV4-2
TGTGCCAGCTCACCTGTGGAGGCCTACGAGCAGTACTTC	CASSPVEAYEQYF	TRBJ2-7	NA	NA	TRBV18
TGTGCCAGCGCCCTCCAGGGTTTTGGGGAGCAGTACTTC	CASALQGFGEQYF	TRBJ2-7	few	NA	TRBV14
TGTGCCAGCAGTGGCAATAGCGGCGTCAATGAGCAGTTCTTC	CASSGNSGVNEQFF	TRBJ2-1	NA	NA	TRBV6-4
TGTGCCAGCTCACCCGGACAGGGGGCTCGATTTACTGAAGCTTTCTTT	CASSPGQGARFTEAFF	TRBJ1-1	NA	TRBD1	TRBV18
TGCGCCAGCAGCGTAGGGGACAGGGCTAGCACAGATACGCAGTATTTT	CASSVGDRASTDTQYF	TRBJ2-3	NA	TRBD1	TRBV5-1
TGTGCCAGCAGCGCCTGGTTCGCGGGGCCCAATCAGCCCCAGCATTTT	CASSAWFAGPNQPQHF	TRBJ1-5	NA	NA	TRBV5-5
TGTGCCAGCAGTTTAGCCGGTCCCGATTCATCGGTGAGGGAGACCCAGTACTTC	CASSLAGPDSSVRETQYF	TRBJ2-5	few	NA	TRBV27
TGCGCCAGCAGCTTGCTCGGACAGGGGGCAGCGAGAATGAACACTGAAGCTTTCTTT	CASSLLGQGAARMNTEAFF	TRBJ1-1	NA	TRBD1	TRBV5-1
TGTGCCATCAGTGAGTCGGGACAGGGGGCCCCCTACGAGCAGTACTTC	CAISESGQGAPYEQYF	TRBJ2-7	NA	TRBD1	TRBV10-3
TGTGCCAGCTCACCAAGGGCGGGGGTCACAGATACGCAGTATTTT	CASSPRAGVTDTQYF	TRBJ2-3	NA	TRBD2	TRBV18
TGCGCCAGCAGCTTGGGCGGGGGTAACTCCTACGAGCAGTACTTC	CASSLGGGNSYEQYF	TRBJ2-7	NA	TRBD2	TRBV5-1
TGCGCCAGCAGCCCCGGGTCGGACTATGGCTACACCTTC	CASSPGSDYGYTF	TRBJ1-2	NA	NA	TRBV5-1
TGTGCCAGTAGTATAGATGGCAGATGGACTGAAGCTTTCTTT	CASSIDGRWTEAFF	TRBJ1-1	NA	NA	TRBV19
TGTGCCAGTAGACTCCACAGGGGATCTAACACTGAAGCTTTCTTT	CASRLHRGSNTEAFF	TRBJ1-1	few	TRBD1	TRBV19
TGTGCCAGCAGGATCTCAGGGACTAATGAAAAACTGTTTTTT	CASRISGTNEKLFF	TRBJ1-4	NA	NA	TRBV7-2
TGTGCCAGCGGGAAGCTACTAGGACACGAGCAGTACTTC	CASGKLLGHEQYF	TRBJ2-7	NA	NA	TRBV3-1/TRBV3-2
TGTGCCACTATTCAGGGGTTGGCCGGGGAGCTGTTTTTT	CATIQGLAGELFF	TRBJ2-2	NA	NA	TRBV6-1
TGTGCCAGTAGTATCGGACAGGAAGGGTTGAACATTCAGTACTTC	CASSIGQEGLNIQYF	TRBJ2-4	NA	TRBD1	TRBV19
TGTGCCAGCAGCGGGCGACAGGGGACTAGCACAGATACGCAGTATTTT	CASSGRQGTSTDTQYF	TRBJ2-3	NA	TRBD1	TRBV5-4
TGTGCCAGCTCACCCAGGGGGACCCCCTTAGAGCAGTACTTC	CASSPRGTPLEQYF	TRBJ2-7	NA	TRBD1	TRBV18
TGCGCCAGCAGCAAGGGACTAGCGGGAGGCAGCTACAATGAGCAGTTCTTC	CASSKGLAGGSYNEQFF	TRBJ2-1	NA	TRBD2	TRBV5-1
TGTGCCAGCAGCCTCCGGGACACAGAAGGCTACGAGCAGTACTTC	CASSLRDTEGYEQYF	TRBJ2-7	NA	NA	TRBV14
TGTGCCAGCAGCCCCCCCGACAGAATGAACACTGAAGCTTTCTTT	CASSPPDRMNTEAFF	TRBJ1-1	NA	NA	TRBV28
TGTGCCAGCAGTACGCGGGGAAGCTCCTACAATGAGCAGTTCTTC	CASSTRGSSYNEQFF	TRBJ2-1	NA	NA	TRBV28
TGTGCCACCAGCATACAACAGGGGGCAAAGGAAAAACTGTTTTTT	CATSIQQGAKEKLFF	TRBJ1-4	NA	TRBD1	TRBV15
TGTGCCAGCAGCCCCCCAGGGGCCACTATAGGAAACACCATATATTTT	CASSPPGATIGNTIYF	TRBJ1-3	NA	NA	TRBV9
TGTGCCAGCAGCCGCCAATGGGGCGGCGAGCAGTACTTC	CASSRQWGGEQYF	TRBJ2-7	NA	NA	TRBV12-3/TRBV12-4
TGCGCCAGCAGCCTGGGACAGGGGGCCACCGGGGAGCTGTTTTTT	CASSLGQGATGELFF	TRBJ2-2	once	TRBD1	TRBV5-1
TGTGCCAGCAGCCTAAACGGGGGGAACACTGAAGCTTTCTTT	CASSLNGGNTEAFF	TRBJ1-1	NA	NA	TRBV3-1/TRBV3-2